This entry lists 17 T cell receptor beta chains sequenced from one sample in a study of TIL therapy for anti-PD-1-resistant metastatic lung cancer (dated by TCRdb to the early 2020s). TCR beta CDR3 regions were amplified from genomic DNA by bias-controlled multiplex PCR with the immunoSEQ v3 hsTCRB kit. In TCRdb, the immuneACCESS table is reduced to in-frame sequences with V and J assigned. These tables do not hold every clone; where another copy was compared, an unresolved V gene accounts for under half, and the others remain unexplained. The sample records roughly 92,000 clones, 55% to 75% of which are singletons. Roughly 9.7% of the sample comes from the top ten. Taken with the paper, the label for time point translates to: pre-treatment sample, taken before nivolumab and TIL therapy. The baseline tumor samples, taken from the same resection that was used to grow TIL, were excised metastases, most often pleural nodules or supraclavicular lymph nodes.

The input for sequencing was tumor tissue, taken at baseline. These receptors came from a person between 25 and 79 years old with non-small cell lung cancer.

This clone was seen a single time. The V and J genes are TRBV27 and TRBJ2-3, with D possibly being TRBD1 (5 bases). V shed 6 bases and J shed 3 bases, with 10 bases lying between them. This CDR3 spans 13 amino acids. Germline lookup yields CDR1 MNHEY and CDR2 SMNVEV (reference sequence). The CDR3 is CASSPHRTDTQYF. CDR3 sequence (DNA): TGTGCCAGCAGCCCCCACAGGACAGATACGCAGTATTTT.

The chain combines TRBV5-4 with TRBJ2-3, with 11 bases identical to TRBD1. The V gene's germline CDR1 is SGHNT and CDR2 YYREEE (reference sequence). This CDR3 contains 14 residues. Trimming at V came to 3 bases and at J to 6 bases, leaving 3 bases not matched to a gene. CDR3 region: CASSSRDRGDTQYF. DNA of the CDR3: TGTGCCAGCAGCTCCAGGGACAGGGGGGATACGCAGTATTTT. Full variable domain (outside the CDR3, taken from reference TRBV5-4 and TRBJ2-3): ETGVTQSPTHLIKTRGQQVTLRCSSQSGHNTVSWYQQALGQGPQFIFQYYREEENGRGNFPPRFSGLQFPNYSSELNVNALELDDSALYLCASSSRDRGDTQYFGPGTRLTVL.

V is TRBV5-1 and J is TRBJ2-5; 8 bases map to TRBD2. The CDR3 runs 16 residues. Germline CDR1 and CDR2: SGHRS and YFSETQ. V was clipped by 0 bases and J by 3 bases; unmatched bases: 7. The CDR3 sequence is CASSLEAVAGKETQYF. Here the CDR3 DNA reads TGCGCCAGCAGCTTGGAGGCGGTAGCGGGGAAAGAGACCCAGTACTTC.

The chain uses TRBV5-1 and TRBJ2-7; D is ambiguous. CDR1 is SGHRS and CDR2 is YFSETQ in the germline V gene. Trimming removed 4 bases from V and 3 bases from J, with 5 bases in between. The CDR3 contains 11 residues. The CDR3 DNA reads TGCGCCAGCAGCCAAAACTACGAGCAGTACTTC. The encoded protein is CASSQNYEQYF. The whole variable domain, remainder taken from reference TRBV5-1 and TRBJ2-7, is KAGVTQTPRYLIKTRGQQVTLSCSPISGHRSVSWYQQTPGQGLQFLFEYFSETQRNKGNFPGRFSGRQFSNSRSEMNVSTLELGDSALYLCASSQNYEQYFGPGTRLTVT.

This chain connects TRBV28 to TRBJ1-1; possibly TRBD1 for D (6 bases). This CDR3 comprises 14 residues. CDR1 is MDHEN, CDR2 SYDVKM, per germline. V was clipped by 7 bases and J by 4 bases, with 16 bases between them. CDR3 protein: CASKPTGITTEAFF. CDR3 in DNA: TGTGCCAGCAAACCTACAGGGATTACCACTGAAGCTTTCTTT.

The CDR3 region is CSVVAQSNTEAFF. DNA of the CDR3: TGCAGCGTTGTAGCGCAATCCAACACTGAAGCTTTCTTT. The chain combines TRBV29-1 with TRBJ1-1; D remains unclear. V lost 4 bases to trimming and J lost 2 bases, with 11 bases between them. Germline lookup yields CDR1 SQVTM and CDR2 ANQGSEA. This CDR3 is built from 13 residues.

V gene TRBV10-1 combines with J gene TRBJ1-5; D gene ambiguous. CDR1 and CDR2 (germline): WNHNN, SYGVQD (reference sequence). The CDR3 length is 15 residues. Deletions cut 5 bases from V and 0 bases from J, with 11 bases between. The chain's CDR3 is CASSSGRYSNQPQHF. The DNA for the CDR3 is TGCGCCAGCAGTTCCGGGCGGTATAGCAATCAGCCCCAGCATTTT.

The chain is built from TRBV19 and TRBJ1-1; D gene ambiguous. The CDR3 contains 14 residues. Germline values: CDR1 LNHDA, CDR2 SQIVND (reference sequence). Trimming left V 1 base short and J 1 base short, with 7 bases between. CDR3 sequence (DNA): TGTGCCAGTAGTATAGTCCCAGGGAACACTGAAGCTTTCTTT. Translation gives CASSIVPGNTEAFF.

The chain uses TRBV10-2 and TRBJ1-1; D unclear. V was cut by 4 bases and J by 4 bases, with 10 bases left in between. The CDR3 runs 13 residues. Germline loops: CDR1 WSHSY, CDR2 SAAADI. The CDR3 reads CASSATGSTEAFF. CDR3 DNA: TGCGCCAGCAGTGCCACCGGCTCCACTGAAGCTTTCTTT.

V is TRBV6-5 and J is TRBJ1-2; D remains ambiguous. Per the germline V gene, CDR1 is MNHEY and CDR2 is SVGAGI. Trimming pared 4 bases from V and 2 bases from J, leaving 14 bases between. The CDR3 is 15 residues long. The CDR3 sequence: CASSFTERANYGYTF. The CDR3 DNA is TGTGCCAGCAGTTTTACGGAAAGGGCAAACTATGGCTACACCTTC.

The chain couples TRBV5-5 to TRBJ1-2; TRBD1 aligns across 8 bases. The CDR3 spans 14 residues. The V segment lost 3 bases and the J segment 7 bases; nucleotides outside the gene matches: 8. Germline V gene sequence: CDR1 SGHKS, CDR2 YYEKEE (reference sequence). CDR3 sequence reads: CASSYRQGAGGYTF. The CDR3 DNA follows: TGTGCCAGCAGCTACCGTCAGGGGGCGGGTGGCTACACCTTC.

The chain recombines TRBV7-2 with TRBJ2-7, with 13 bases lining up with TRBD2. The CDR3 extends over 16 amino acids. In germline, CDR1 is SGHTA, CDR2 FQGNSA. J lost 6 bases, V lost 3 bases, and 8 bases had no gene match. In DNA, the CDR3 is TGTGCCAGCAGCTTTGGACTAGCGGGAGAGGTCAGCGAGCAGTACTTC. Amino acid sequence: CASSFGLAGEVSEQYF.

The genes are TRBV28 and TRBJ1-4; 10 bases map to TRBD1. With 6 bases clipped from V and 6 bases from J, the junction kept 16 bases outside the gene matches. The CDR3 is 18 amino acids. CDR1 and CDR2 (germline): MDHEN, SYDVKM. The CDR3 DNA reads as TGTGCCAGCAGCGTTGTTTGGGCGTCTGGGACAGGGGATGAAAAACTGTTTTTT. Translation: CASSVVWASGTGDEKLFF.

A single count supports this clone. DNA of the CDR3: TGTGCCAGCAGTTCAGGACAGGGGACAGATACGCAGTATTTT. It codes for CASSSGQGTDTQYF. The chain has TRBV28 and TRBJ2-3; 9 bases fit TRBD1. The CDR3 has 14 residues. CDR1 MDHEN and CDR2 SYDVKM come from the germline V gene. V trimming: 4 bases; J trimming: 3 bases; junction bases outside the gene matches: 2.

This clone was found a few times. V is TRBV18 and J is TRBJ2-7; no firm D call. The V end lost 6 bases, the J end lost 2 bases, and 8 bases lay between the germline ends. The CDR3 spans 12 residues. Germline lookup yields CDR1 KGHSH and CDR2 LQKENI. CDR3 sequence: CASSPGAYEQYF. The CDR3 DNA reads as TGTGCCAGCTCCCCCGGAGCCTACGAGCAGTACTTC.

The chain is built from TRBV2 and TRBJ2-5, with D perhaps being TRBD1 or TRBD2 (5 bases each). The CDR3 totals 13 residues. V lost 4 bases, J lost 5 bases, and 11 bases lay in between. The germline V gene has CDR1 SNHLY and CDR2 FYNNEI. Written as DNA, the CDR3 is TGTGCCAGCAGTGCGCCGGGGACGGAGACCCAGTACTTC. It is translated as CASSAPGTETQYF.

This rearrangement joins TRBV4-2 to TRBJ1-2; D is ambiguous. CDR1 and CDR2 (germline): LGHNA, YNFKEQ. The length of the CDR3 is 15 residues. Between the trimmed V and J ends, which lost 0 bases and 4 bases, there was a span of 12 bases. As DNA, the CDR3 is TGTGCCAGCAGCCAAGATAGCACGGGTTTCTATGGCTACACCTTC. Amino acid sequence: CASSQDSTGFYGYTF.